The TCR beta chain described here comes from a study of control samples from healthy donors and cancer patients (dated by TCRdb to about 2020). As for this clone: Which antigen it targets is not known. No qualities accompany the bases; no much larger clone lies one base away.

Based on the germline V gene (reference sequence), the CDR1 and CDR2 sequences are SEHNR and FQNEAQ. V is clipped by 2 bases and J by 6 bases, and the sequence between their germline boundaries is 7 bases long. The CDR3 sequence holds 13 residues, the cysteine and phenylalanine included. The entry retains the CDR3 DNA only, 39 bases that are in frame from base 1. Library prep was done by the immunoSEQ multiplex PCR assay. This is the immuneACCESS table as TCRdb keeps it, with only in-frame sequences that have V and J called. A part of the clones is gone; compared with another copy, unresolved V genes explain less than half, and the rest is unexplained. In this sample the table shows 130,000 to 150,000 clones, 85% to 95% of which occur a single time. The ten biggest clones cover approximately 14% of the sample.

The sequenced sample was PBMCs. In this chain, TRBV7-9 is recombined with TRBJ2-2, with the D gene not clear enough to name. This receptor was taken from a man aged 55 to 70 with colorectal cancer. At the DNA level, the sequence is TGTGCCAGCAGCTTATCCGGGCCCGGGGAGCTGTTTTTT. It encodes CASSLSGPGELFF.